The sequence of this T cell receptor beta chain was determined in a study of PD-1 blockade in classical Hodgkin lymphoma. Trimming shortened V by 3 bases and J by 5 bases, and 12 bases separated the two germline ends. The CDR3 consists of 14 residues. Germline values: CDR1 SGDLS, CDR2 YYNGEE. TCRdb's copy holds only in-frame clones and misses some; the assay was immunoSEQ multiplex PCR. This sample has 10,000 to 15,000 clones, with just under 85% found just once. In the case of this clone: Its target is unknown.

Findings of the study overall: Newly diagnosed patients were reported to exhibit reduced baseline TCR diversity relative to healthy donors. Complete responders matched newly diagnosed patients in baseline diversity. Among the patients, those starting nivolumab under 1 year after ASCT were excluded. By C4D1 there was a significant rise in CD4+ TCR diversity but not in CD8+ TCR diversity.

Sample time point: cycle 4 day 1 (C4D1), after five to seven weeks of nivolumab. Every patient was affected by relapse after autologous stem cell transplantation, while exposure to brentuximab vedotin was not uniform. Thawed PBMCs yielded CD4+ T cells through magnetic negative selection. The sequence derives from a human donor with classical Hodgkin lymphoma. The sample here was CD4+ T cells from blood, taken before the fourth cycle of nivolumab. The chain employs TRBV9 and TRBJ2-1, with D perhaps TRBD1 (6 bases). This CDR3 reads CASSASDSHNEQFF. Here the CDR3 DNA reads TGTGCCAGCAGCGCCTCGGACAGTCACAATGAGCAGTTCTTC.